The present TCR beta chain was sequenced within a study of OX40 agonist ivuxolimab in advanced cancers. Study-wide results and caveats: Within 6 weeks, CD4+ and CD8+ blood T cells expanded clonally at 0.1 to 3.0 mg/kg. Some of the nonresponding patients also showed low levels of normalized T-cell clonal expansion.

Clones were sequenced by immunoSEQ multiplex PCR, and TCRdb holds only the in-frame ones, with some missing. The table lists about 29,000 clones, 92% of them singletons. Of note for this clone: Its antigen is still unknown.

Looked up from germline, CDR1 is SGHKS and CDR2 is YYEKEE (reference sequence). Trimming removed 3 bases from V and 6 bases from J; junction bases left unmatched: 6. This CDR3 has 14 amino acids. The chain employs TRBV5-5 and TRBJ1-2, with TRBD1 matching over 9 bases. The sequence derives from an adult with an advanced solid tumor such as melanoma, head and neck, liver or kidney cancer. The sample here was CD4+ or CD8+ T cells sorted from blood, taken in a trial of the OX40 agonist ivuxolimab. This chain's CDR3 is CASSWDREQDGYTF. DNA for the CDR3: TGTGCCAGCAGCTGGGACAGGGAACAGGATGGCTACACCTTC.